These 14 T cell receptor beta chains came from one sample sequenced in a study of cytomegalovirus exposure and HLA in healthy donors. The primer mix had 60 Vbeta and 13 Jbeta primers. TCRdb's table, derived via immunoSEQ multiplex PCR, lists solely in-frame clones and lacks some. The sample yields around 180,000 clones, roughly 85% seen once. The specimen was PBMCs. The receptors here all came from a boy younger than 10 in good health and CMV-seronegative.

V gene TRBV7-8 combines with J gene TRBJ1-2, with D possibly TRBD1 on 6 matching bases. Germline CDR1 and CDR2: SGHVS and FQNEAQ. The CDR3 sequence is 16 residues long. Trimming cost V 4 bases and J 0 bases, with 15 bases left between them. The CDR3 DNA follows: TGTGCCAGCAGCTCCCGACAGGCTACGGCTAACTATGGCTACACCTTC. Its translation: CASSSRQATANYGYTF.

This clone was detected only once. The V gene is TRBV6-1, the J gene TRBJ1-5; no clear D gene. V shed 2 bases and J shed 5 bases, with 13 bases lying between them. There are 15 residues in the CDR3. Germline V gives CDR1 MNHNS, CDR2 SASEGT. DNA of the CDR3: TGTGCCAGCAGTGAACTAGGCTCCTCTTATCAGCCCCAGCATTTT. It is translated as CASSELGSSYQPQHF.

The genes are TRBV19 and TRBJ1-2; possible D gene TRBD1, 6 bases. Trimming took 8 bases from V and 2 from J, leaving 9 bases between them. The CDR3 has 12 residues. Germline V gene lookup returns CDR1 LNHDA and CDR2 SQIVND (reference sequence). The CDR3 DNA follows: TGTGCCAGTCGACAGGAGAACTATGGCTACACCTTC. Amino acids: CASRQENYGYTF.

The chain couples TRBV6-5 to TRBJ2-7; 8 bases are a match to TRBD2. The J segment lost 2 bases and the V segment lost 6 bases, leaving 9 bases of the junction unmatched. The CDR3 spans 15 residues. Germline CDR1 and CDR2: MNHEY and SVGAGI. The CDR3 protein is CASRPLAGGAYEQYF. CDR3 in DNA: TGTGCCAGCAGGCCCCTGGCGGGGGGCGCCTACGAGCAGTACTTC.

The chain recombines TRBV30 with TRBJ1-4; D uncertain. This CDR3 has 12 amino acids. Trimming took 2 bases from V and 6 from J, leaving 7 bases between them. The germline V gene encodes CDR1 GTSNPN and CDR2 SVGIG (reference sequence). The CDR3 sequence: CAWSYTHEKLFF. In DNA form, the CDR3 reads TGTGCCTGGAGTTACACGCATGAAAAACTGTTTTTT.

The chain joins TRBV6-1 to TRBJ2-4; TRBD1 agrees at 10 bases. V shed 2 bases and J 0 bases; nucleotides not matched to a gene: 1. This CDR3 is built from 16 residues. The V gene's germline CDR1 is MNHNS and CDR2 SASEGT. CDR3 sequence: CASSERDRGAKNIQYF. CDR3 sequence (DNA): TGTGCCAGCAGTGAAAGGGACAGGGGAGCCAAAAACATTCAGTACTTC.

The V and J genes are TRBV28 and TRBJ1-5, with D possibly matching TRBD1 (5 bases). The CDR3 runs to 16 residues. Germline values: CDR1 MDHEN, CDR2 SYDVKM. The germline V and J ends were trimmed by 2 bases and 2 bases, with 13 bases remaining between them. CDR3 residues: CASSLGWGAGNQPQHF. CDR3 in DNA: TGTGCCAGCAGTTTAGGGTGGGGCGCAGGCAATCAGCCCCAGCATTTT.

This clone was picked up one time. The chain combines TRBV2 with TRBJ2-3; D remains unclear. The germline V gene encodes CDR1 SNHLY and CDR2 FYNNEI. CDR3 length equals 14 residues. Trimming pared 2 bases from V and 6 bases from J, leaving 12 bases between. The CDR3 nucleotides are TGTGCCAGCAGTGAATCCCGACGGGTTGATACGCAGTATTTT. As protein: CASSESRRVDTQYF.

The J gene is TRBJ2-6, the V gene TRBV7-9, with a weak D call TRBD1 (5 bases). The V gene's germline CDR1 is SEHNR and CDR2 FQNEAQ (reference sequence). This CDR3 contains 16 residues. Trimming cost V 2 bases and J 1 base, with 9 bases left between them. The CDR3 coding sequence is TGTGCCAGCAGCTTACACGCAGGGTCTGGGGCCAACGTCCTGACTTTC. Protein: CASSLHAGSGANVLTF.

V gene TRBV5-4 combines with J gene TRBJ2-7; 7 bases map to TRBD1. CDR1 is SGHNT and CDR2 is YYREEE in the germline V gene (reference sequence). The CDR3 loop spans 14 amino acids. V lost 3 bases to trimming and J lost 2 bases; unmatched junction nucleotides: 5. This CDR3 reads CASSSGQTTYEQYV. DNA for the CDR3: TGTGCCAGCAGCTCGGGACAGACTACCTACGAGCAGTACGTC.

The V and J genes are TRBV5-1 and TRBJ1-2; 7 nucleotides line up with TRBD1. The V and J ends lost 3 bases and 4 bases, in that order; junction bases with no gene match: 9. Germline V gene lookup returns CDR1 SGHRS and CDR2 YFSETQ. This CDR3 spans 15 amino acids. The CDR3 spells CASSSGTEPFYGYTF. The CDR3 region has the DNA TGCGCCAGCAGCTCCGGGACAGAACCCTTCTATGGCTACACCTTC.

The chain uses TRBV11-2 and TRBJ1-3; 7 bases are shared with TRBD1. The germline V gene encodes CDR1 SGHAT and CDR2 FQNNGV. This CDR3 comprises 14 residues. V lost 3 bases, J lost 5 bases, and 4 bases stayed unmatched. This CDR3 is CASSFRDSRNTIYF. For the CDR3, the DNA is TGTGCCAGCAGCTTCCGGGACAGCCGAAACACCATATATTTT.

This clone was found once. The CDR3 nucleotides read TGTGCCAGCAGCGTAGCAGCGGGACTAGCGGCCTACAATGAGCAGTTCTTC. It specifies CASSVAAGLAAYNEQFF. This sequence joins TRBV9 and TRBJ2-1; 11 nucleotides line up with TRBD2. CDR1 is SGDLS, CDR2 YYNGEE, per germline. The V and J ends lost 0 bases and 2 bases, in that order; junction bases with no gene match: 4. The CDR3 totals 17 residues.

This clone has just one count. This chain joins TRBV30 and TRBJ1-3; possible D gene TRBD1, 5 bases. This CDR3 comprises 13 residues. V was clipped by 0 bases and J by 4 bases, with 7 bases between them. Germline V CDR1 and CDR2: GTSNPN, SVGIG (reference sequence). CDR3 nucleotides: TGTGCCTGGAGTGTCCGGACAGGAAACACCATATATTTT. As protein: CAWSVRTGNTIYF. Supplemented by reference TRBV30 and TRBJ1-3, the full variable domain reads SQTIHQWPATLVQPVGSPLSLECTVEGTSNPNLYWYRQAAGRGLQLLFYSVGIGQISSEVPQNLSASRPQDRQFILSSKKLLLSDSGFYLCAWSVRTGNTIYFGEGSWLTVV.